This T cell receptor beta chain came from a study of Tregs in tolerant kidney transplant recipients. Related graft donors supplied nonmyeloablative bone marrow transplants, and mixed chimerism was transient. Using immunoSEQ multiplex PCR, the repertoire was profiled, and TCRdb retains in-frame clones only, with some absent. Among around 50,000 clones listed, roughly nine tenths were seen once. The CDR3 runs to 15 residues. Trimming left V 0 bases short and J 1 base short, with 8 bases between. Germline CDR1 reads LNHDA; CDR2 reads SQIVND (reference sequence). Sequenced material: CD8+ T cells from blood (PBMCs), taken 12 months after the transplant. This clonotype was obtained from a human patient who received a combined kidney and bone marrow transplant. The T cells may come from the graft donor. The rearrangement joins TRBV19 to TRBJ2-3; D perhaps matches TRBD1 (6 bases). CDR3 DNA: TGTGCCAGTAGTATAGAGGGGGCACGCACAGATACGCAGTATTTT. This encodes CASSIEGARTDTQYF. Supplemented by reference TRBV19 and TRBJ2-3, the full variable domain reads DGGITQSPKYLFRKEGQNVTLSCEQNLNHDAMYWYRQDPGQGLRLIYYSQIVNDFQKGDIAEGYSVSREKKESFPLTVTSAQKNPTAFYLCASSIEGARTDTQYFGPGTRLTVL.